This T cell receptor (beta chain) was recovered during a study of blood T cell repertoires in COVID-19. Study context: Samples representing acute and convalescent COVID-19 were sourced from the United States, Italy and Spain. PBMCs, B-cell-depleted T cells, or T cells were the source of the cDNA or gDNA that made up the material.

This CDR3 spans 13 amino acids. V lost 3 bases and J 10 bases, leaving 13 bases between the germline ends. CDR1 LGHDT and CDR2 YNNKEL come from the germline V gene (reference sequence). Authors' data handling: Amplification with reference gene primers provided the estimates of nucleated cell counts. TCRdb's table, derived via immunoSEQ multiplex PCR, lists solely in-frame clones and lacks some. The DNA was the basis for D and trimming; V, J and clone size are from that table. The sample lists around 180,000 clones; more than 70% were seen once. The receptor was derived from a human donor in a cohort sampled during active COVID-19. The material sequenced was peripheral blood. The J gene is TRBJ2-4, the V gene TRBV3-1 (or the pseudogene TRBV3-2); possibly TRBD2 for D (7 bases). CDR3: CASSHRGGGIQYF. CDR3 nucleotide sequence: TGTGCCAGCAGCCACAGGGGAGGGGGAATTCAGTACTTC.